The present entry profiles one TCR beta chain with its context. The germline CDR1 and CDR2 sequences are LGHNA and YNFKEQ. This CDR3 is built from 14 residues. Trimming shortened V by 5 bases and J by 1 base, and 12 bases separated the two germline ends. Per the study methods: Reference gene primer amplification in the assay estimated nucleated cell counts. Profiling relied on immunoSEQ multiplex PCR, and the TCRdb table lists in-frame clones only, not all of them. V and J calls and clone size are as listed in that table; D and trimming were resolved from the DNA. This table holds 70,000 or so clones, just under 90% found once. The data belong to a study of blood T cell repertoires in COVID-19. Study summary: Sites in the United States, Italy and Spain provided acute and convalescent COVID-19 samples. Sources were T cells, B-cell-depleted T cells, or PBMCs; the material itself was cDNA or gDNA.

This clonotype originated in a woman of 80 years or more with active COVID-19. Sequencing input: peripheral blood. V usage is TRBV4-2 and J usage is TRBJ2-7; possible D gene TRBD2, 5 bases. CDR3 protein: CASSFGLQSYEQYF. The DNA for the CDR3 is TGTGCCAGCAGCTTTGGACTGCAGTCCTACGAGCAGTACTTC.